The next 24 T cell receptor beta chains were all read from a single sample in a study of T cell repertoires in cytomegalovirus infection (dated by TCRdb to between 2018 and 2020). These receptors have no known antigen. Taken with the paper, the label for treatment or condition translates to: in vitro stimulation with specific CMV peptide epitopes to enrich CMV-specific T cells. The listed sequencing device is Illumina HiSeq 1500. TCRdb reprocessed the public reads (quality trimming at Q25 with fastp, clone calling with MiXCR) and kept in-frame beta chains. Under each unique CDR3 protein, matching rows form one entry showing the most common genes and DNA. Counted in this sample were under 850,000 distinct CDR3 sequences; roughly 30% of them appeared once. The ten top clones hold about 20% of the sample. The source material was cultured PBMCs, sampled from culture after CMV antigen stimulation. Every receptor here comes from a human donor in good health (CMV status not recorded). Some clones in this sample may be carry-over from other donors' samples.

The DNA of the CDR3 is TGTGCCACCCACCGAACCGGGACAAAAGTTGTTAACTATGGCTACACCTTC. Protein: CATHRTGTKVVNYGYTF. The gene calls are TRBV27 and TRBJ1-2, with D perhaps matching TRBD1 (6 bases). The V gene lost 10 bases and the J gene lost 1 base, with 25 bases spanning the gap. Germline V gene lookup returns CDR1 MNHEY and CDR2 SMNVEV (reference sequence). CDR3 length: 17 amino acids.

This sequence joins TRBV28 and TRBJ1-3; tentatively, D is TRBD1 (6 bases). With 7 bases removed from V and 4 bases from J, the gap between germline ends came to 14 bases. The CDR3 spans 14 residues. Looked up from germline, CDR1 is MDHEN and CDR2 is SYDVKM. The CDR3 DNA reads TGTGCCAGCACCCCGGACAGAATAGGAAACACCATATATTTT. Translation gives CASTPDRIGNTIYF.

In its sample, this clonotype was seen many times. The chain recombines TRBV7-6 with TRBJ2-1, with 10 bases aligning to TRBD2. Germline CDR1 is SGHVS and CDR2 is FNYEAQ. Losses at the gene ends were 4 bases for V and 0 bases for J; bases not matched to a gene: 12. This CDR3 has 19 residues. The CDR3 is CASSSDRVAGGFSYNEQFF. The CDR3, as DNA: TGTGCCAGCAGCTCCGATAGGGTAGCGGGAGGATTCTCCTACAATGAGCAGTTCTTC.

The rearrangement joins TRBV18 to TRBJ2-6, with D tentatively TRBD1 or TRBD2 (5 bases each). The CDR3 length is 14 residues. Trimming left V 6 bases short and J 4 bases short, with 10 bases between. Germline lookup yields CDR1 KGHSH and CDR2 LQKENI. The CDR3 protein is CASSPGTGANVLTF. DNA for the CDR3: TGTGCCAGCTCGCCCGGGACCGGGGCCAACGTCCTGACTTTC.

The CDR3 sequence is CSARASREPYEQYF. CDR3 coding DNA: TGCAGTGCTAGAGCTTCGCGGGAGCCCTACGAGCAGTACTTC. The chain has TRBV20-1 and TRBJ2-7; TRBD2 agrees at 7 bases. V trimming: 1 base; J trimming: 2 bases; junction bases outside the gene matches: 5. Germline CDR1 reads DFQATT; CDR2 reads SNEGSKA (reference sequence). CDR3 length equals 14 residues.

This chain uses TRBV7-2 with TRBJ2-5, with 12 nucleotides matching TRBD2. This CDR3 spans 14 amino acids. Germline lookup yields CDR1 SGHTA and CDR2 FQGNSA. J gave up 5 bases and V 5 bases, and 3 bases lay outside the gene matches. The CDR3 loop reads CASSQTSGSETQYF. The CDR3 DNA reads as TGTGCCAGCAGCCAGACTAGCGGGAGTGAGACCCAGTACTTC.

The rearrangement uses TRBV18 and TRBJ2-5; D is undetermined. Trimming removed 0 bases from V and 3 bases from J, with 5 bases in between. This CDR3 contains 13 residues. CDR1 KGHSH and CDR2 LQKENI come from the germline V gene. This CDR3 reads CASSPPVEETQYF. As DNA, the CDR3 is TGTGCCAGCTCACCACCGGTCGAAGAGACCCAGTACTTC. Looking up the rest from reference TRBV18 and TRBJ2-5 gives the full variable domain: NAGVMQNPRHLVRRRGQEARLRCSPMKGHSHVYWYRQLPEEGLKFMVYLQKENIIDESGMPKERFSAEFPKEGPSILRIQQVVRGDSAAYFCASSPPVEETQYFGPGTRLLVL.

The sample holds many counts of this clonotype. The genes are TRBV2 and TRBJ1-5; TRBD1 matches 8 bases. J was trimmed by 4 bases and V by 5 bases; bases with no gene match: 4. The germline CDR1 and CDR2 sequences are SNHLY and FYNNEI. CDR3 length equals 14 residues. In nucleotides, the CDR3 is TGTGCCAGCAGTCGACAGGGGATTAATCAGCCCCAGCATTTT. Translation gives CASSRQGINQPQHF.

This clonotype has more than one count but fewer than ten. One end of the junction does not line up with germline, which may come from a read error. This CDR3 is CASSPQTGGKQPQHF. CDR3 nucleotide sequence: TGTGCCAGCAGTCCTCAGACAGGGGGCAAACAGCCCCAGCATTTT. The chain employs TRBV12-3 or TRBV12-4 and TRBJ1-5; 10 nucleotides agree with TRBD1. There are 15 residues in the CDR3.

The chain links TRBV24-1 to TRBJ1-2, with a possible D match to TRBD1 (5 bases). Trimming removed 8 bases from V and 9 bases from J, with 24 bases in between. The CDR3 contains 15 residues. Germline V gene data show CDR1 as KGHDR and CDR2 as SFDVKD. The CDR3 spells CATIQLEGRPESYTF. In nucleotides, the CDR3 is TGTGCCACCATTCAACTCGAGGGACGGCCTGAGAGCTACACCTTC.

This chain uses TRBV5-4 with TRBJ2-5, with 10 bases lining up with TRBD1. Germline values: CDR1 SGHNT, CDR2 YYREEE (reference sequence). This CDR3 region has 15 residues. The J segment lost 3 bases and the V segment lost 2 bases, leaving 4 bases of the junction unmatched. This CDR3 reads CASSFGTGAKETQYF. The CDR3 DNA reads TGTGCCAGCAGCTTCGGGACAGGGGCCAAAGAGACCCAGTACTTC.

This clonotype has just a few counts. V usage is TRBV27 and J usage is TRBJ1-2; perhaps TRBD1 as D (5 bases). Trimming removed 5 bases at V and 1 base at J, with 17 bases between. The CDR3 contains 16 residues. The germline V gene has CDR1 MNHEY and CDR2 SMNVEV (reference sequence). The CDR3 DNA follows: TGTGCCAGCAGTCCAAATGGCGGGGGGAATAACTATGGCTACACCTTC. Amino acid sequence: CASSPNGGGNNYGYTF.

The chain recombines TRBV7-8 with TRBJ1-2, with 8 bases lining up with TRBD1. This CDR3 region has 15 residues. With 5 bases clipped from V and 4 bases from J, the junction kept 9 bases outside the gene matches. Per the germline V gene, CDR1 is SGHVS and CDR2 is FQNEAQ. CDR3 DNA sequence: TGTGCCAGCAGCAGTGGGACAGGCCCCGGCTATGGCTACACCTTC. Its translation: CASSSGTGPGYGYTF. Filled out from reference TRBV7-8 and TRBJ1-2, the complete variable domain reads GAGVSQSPRYKVAKRGQDVALRCDPISGHVSLFWYQQALGQGPEFLTYFQNEAQLDKSGLPSDRFFAERPEGSVSTLKIQRTQQEDSAVYLCASSSGTGPGYGYTFGSGTRLTVV.

The chain recombines TRBV12-3 or TRBV12-4 with TRBJ1-1; D unresolved. CDR3 length equals 12 residues. V lost 4 bases to trimming and J lost 1 base, with 4 bases between them. CDR3 DNA sequence: TGTGCCAGCAGTTATGAGAACACTGAAGCTTTCTTT. Encoded protein: CASSYENTEAFF.

The sample holds many counts of this clonotype. This chain connects TRBV7-2 to TRBJ1-5; D is perhaps TRBD1 (5 bases). Trimming took off 3 bases at V and 5 bases at J, with 14 bases between the two ends. This CDR3 has 15 residues. Germline V lookup: CDR1 SGHTA, CDR2 FQGNSA. DNA of the CDR3: TGTGCCAGCAGCTTCGGGGGAGGCATATATCAGCCCCAGCATTTT. It codes for CASSFGGGIYQPQHF.

This clonotype was counted ten times or more. The chain couples TRBV7-2 to TRBJ2-7; TRBD2 might be the D (7 bases). The V end lost 5 bases, the J end lost 2 bases, and 25 bases lay between the germline ends. The CDR3 contains 18 residues. Germline V CDR1 and CDR2: SGHTA, FQGNSA. The CDR3 nucleotides are TGTGCCAGCAGCAACCGCCCGGGAGGAGGGGGAAATGCCTACGAGCAGTACTTC. This encodes CASSNRPGGGGNAYEQYF.

CDR3 DNA sequence: TGTGCCAGCAGTTTATTTTCGGGAGAGGGCACCATATATTTT. This encodes CASSLFSGEGTIYF. The chain is built from TRBV12-3 or TRBV12-4 and TRBJ1-3; D gene unclear. Trimming removed 2 bases from V and 9 bases from J, with 14 bases in between. The CDR3 spans 14 residues.

The chain links TRBV28 to TRBJ1-2, with D unresolved. The CDR3 contains 12 residues. The V end lost 2 bases, the J end lost 7 bases, and 8 bases lay between the germline ends. Germline CDR1 is MDHEN and CDR2 is SYDVKM. The CDR3, as DNA: TGTGCCAGCAGTTTACCAGCGGGTGGCTACACCTTC. Protein: CASSLPAGGYTF.

This clonotype has just a few counts. This chain links TRBV2 with TRBJ1-1; no firm D call. From germline, CDR1 is SNHLY and CDR2 FYNNEI. This CDR3 contains 12 residues. Trimming stripped 6 bases from V and 10 bases from J, with 15 bases between. The CDR3: CASRQDSSGAFF. CDR3 in DNA: TGTGCCAGCAGGCAGGATAGTTCGGGAGCTTTCTTT. The variable domain in full, with the rest retrieved from reference TRBV2 and TRBJ1-1, is EPEVTQTPSHQVTQMGQEVILRCVPISNHLYFYWYRQILGQKVEFLVSFYNNEISEKSEIFDDQFSVERPDGSNFTLKIRSTKLEDSAMYFCASRQDSSGAFFGQGTRLTVV.

The CDR3 DNA sequence: TGTGCCAGCAGAGACGACAGGGTGAACCTATATGGCTACACCTTC. Translated, it gives CASRDDRVNLYGYTF. V usage is TRBV2 and J usage is TRBJ1-2; 7 bases fit TRBD1. V dropped 6 bases and J dropped 5; count of bases not matched to a gene: 12. The germline V gene has CDR1 SNHLY and CDR2 FYNNEI. The CDR3 has 15 residues.

This rearrangement joins TRBV2 to TRBJ2-1; D not certain. The germline gives CDR1 SNHLY, CDR2 FYNNEI. CDR3 length equals 13 residues. Trimming shortened V by 7 bases and J by 0 bases, and 7 bases separated the two germline ends. The CDR3 sequence: CASITVSYNEQFF. As DNA, the CDR3 is TGTGCCAGCATAACTGTCTCCTACAATGAGCAGTTCTTC.

This clonotype was observed a few times. This chain connects TRBV12-3 or TRBV12-4 to TRBJ2-7; tentatively, D is TRBD2 (6 bases). Trimming took off 5 bases at V and 4 bases at J, with 18 bases between the two ends. The length of the CDR3 is 15 residues. The CDR3 loop reads CASSPRGGVIYEQYF. Here the CDR3 DNA reads TGTGCCAGCAGTCCGCGGGGTGGGGTAATATACGAGCAGTACTTC.

This clonotype was seen only a few times. V usage is TRBV5-6 and J usage is TRBJ2-7; D is uncertain. Trimming shortened V by 6 bases and J by 3 bases, and 13 bases separated the two germline ends. CDR3 length: 13 residues. Germline CDR1 reads SGHDT; CDR2 reads YYEEEE. CDR3 bases: TGTGCCAGCACCCAAGTGGGCCTCTACGAGCAGTACTTC. Residues: CASTQVGLYEQYF.

This chain uses TRBV2 with TRBJ2-5; tentatively, D is TRBD2 (6 bases). In germline, CDR1 is SNHLY, CDR2 FYNNEI. V gave up 4 bases and J gave up 5 bases, with 11 bases separating them. The length of the CDR3 is 13 residues. Here the CDR3 DNA reads TGTGCCAGCAGTGTGCGGGAAGTGGAGACCCAGTACTTC. Its translation is CASSVREVETQYF.